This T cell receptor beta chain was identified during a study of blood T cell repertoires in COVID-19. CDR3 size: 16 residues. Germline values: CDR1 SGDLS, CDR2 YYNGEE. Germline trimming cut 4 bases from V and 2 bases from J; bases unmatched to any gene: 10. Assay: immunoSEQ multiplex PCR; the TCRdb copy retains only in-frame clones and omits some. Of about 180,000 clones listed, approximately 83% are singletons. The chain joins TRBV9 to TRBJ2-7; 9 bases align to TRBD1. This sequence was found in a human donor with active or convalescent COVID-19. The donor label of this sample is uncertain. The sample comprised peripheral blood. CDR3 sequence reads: CASSPGTGTGAYEQYF. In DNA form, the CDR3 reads TGTGCCAGCAGCCCCGGGACAGGGACCGGGGCCTACGAGCAGTACTTC. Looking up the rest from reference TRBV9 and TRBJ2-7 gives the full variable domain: DSGVTQTPKHLITATGQRVTLRCSPRSGDLSVYWYQQSLDQGLQFLIQYYNGEERAKGNILERFSAQQFPDLHSELNLSSLELGDSALYFCASSPGTGTGAYEQYFGPGTRLTVT.